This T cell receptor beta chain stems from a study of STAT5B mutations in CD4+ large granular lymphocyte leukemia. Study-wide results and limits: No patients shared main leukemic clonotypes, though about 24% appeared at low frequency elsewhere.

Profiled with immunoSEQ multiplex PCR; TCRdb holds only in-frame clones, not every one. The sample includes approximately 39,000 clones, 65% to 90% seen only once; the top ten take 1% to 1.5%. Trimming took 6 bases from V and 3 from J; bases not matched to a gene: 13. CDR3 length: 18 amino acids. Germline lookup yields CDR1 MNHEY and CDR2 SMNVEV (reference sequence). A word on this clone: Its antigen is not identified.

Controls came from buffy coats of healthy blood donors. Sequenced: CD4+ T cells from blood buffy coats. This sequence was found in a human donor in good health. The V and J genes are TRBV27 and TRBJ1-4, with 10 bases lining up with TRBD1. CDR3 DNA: TGTGCCAGCAGCCCGACAGGGGGCGCGAAGGTAGCTAATGAAAAACTGTTTTTT. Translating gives CASSPTGGAKVANEKLFF.